The sequence of this T cell receptor beta chain was determined in a study of cytomegalovirus exposure and HLA in healthy donors. General study points: Some TCR beta chains (around 160 of them) were listed as cytomegalovirus-associated.

In the PCR, 60 Vbeta and 13 Jbeta primers were used. The method was immunoSEQ multiplex PCR; TCRdb's version includes in-frame clones alone and lacks a portion of them. The sample records some 150,000 clones, 75% to 90% being singletons. The CDR3 loop spans 16 amino acids. Germline lookup yields CDR1 SGHTS and CDR2 YDEGEE. The V segment lost 4 bases and the J segment 0 bases; nucleotides outside the gene matches: 4. This clone came up once. The target antigen is unknown. The sample comprised PBMCs. The receptor comes from a woman in her 30s in good health and CMV-seronegative. J is TRBJ2-5 and V is TRBV5-8; 12 bases line up with TRBD2. For the CDR3, the DNA is TGTGCCAGCAGCCTGGGACTAGCGGGCAACCAAGAGACCCAGTACTTC. This translates into CASSLGLAGNQETQYF.